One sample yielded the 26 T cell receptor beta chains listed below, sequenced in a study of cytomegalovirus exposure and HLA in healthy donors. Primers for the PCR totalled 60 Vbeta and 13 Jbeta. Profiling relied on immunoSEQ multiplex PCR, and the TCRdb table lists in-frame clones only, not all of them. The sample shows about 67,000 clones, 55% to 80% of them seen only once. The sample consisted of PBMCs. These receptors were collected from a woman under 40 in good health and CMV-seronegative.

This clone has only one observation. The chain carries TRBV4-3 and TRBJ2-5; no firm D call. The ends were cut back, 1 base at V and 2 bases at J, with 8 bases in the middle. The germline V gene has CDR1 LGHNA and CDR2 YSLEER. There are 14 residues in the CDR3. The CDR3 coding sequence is TGCGCCAGCAGCCAAGTAGCCGGGCAAGAGACCCAGTACTTC. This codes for CASSQVAGQETQYF.

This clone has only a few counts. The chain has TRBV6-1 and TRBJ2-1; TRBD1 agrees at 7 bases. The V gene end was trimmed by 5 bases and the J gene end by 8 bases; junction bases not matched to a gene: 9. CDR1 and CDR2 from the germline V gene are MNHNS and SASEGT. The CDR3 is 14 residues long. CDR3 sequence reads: CASSLRQGGYEQFF. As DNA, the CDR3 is TGTGCCAGCAGTCTAAGACAGGGTGGATATGAGCAGTTCTTC.

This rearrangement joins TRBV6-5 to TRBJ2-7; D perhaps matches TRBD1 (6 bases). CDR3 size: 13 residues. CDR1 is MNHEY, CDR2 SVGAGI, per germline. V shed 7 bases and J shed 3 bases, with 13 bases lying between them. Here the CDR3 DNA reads TGTGCCAGCATCGCTCAGGGGAGCTACGAGCAGTACTTC. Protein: CASIAQGSYEQYF.

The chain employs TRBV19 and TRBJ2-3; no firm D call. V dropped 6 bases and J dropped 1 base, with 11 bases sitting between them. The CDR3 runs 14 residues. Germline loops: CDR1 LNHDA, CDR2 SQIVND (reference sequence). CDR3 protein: CASSAAAGTDTQYF. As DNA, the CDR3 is TGTGCCAGTAGCGCGGCAGCAGGCACAGATACGCAGTATTTT.

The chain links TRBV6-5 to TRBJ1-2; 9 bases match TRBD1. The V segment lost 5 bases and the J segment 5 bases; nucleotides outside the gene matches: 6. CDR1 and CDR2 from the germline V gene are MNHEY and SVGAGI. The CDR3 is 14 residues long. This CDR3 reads CASSPQGARYGYTF. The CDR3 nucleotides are TGTGCCAGCAGTCCACAGGGGGCGCGTTATGGCTACACCTTC.

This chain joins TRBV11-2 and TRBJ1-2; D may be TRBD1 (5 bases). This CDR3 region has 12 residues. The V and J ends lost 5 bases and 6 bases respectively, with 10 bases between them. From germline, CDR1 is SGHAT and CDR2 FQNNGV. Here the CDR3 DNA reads TGTGCCAGCAGCATCGACAGTAATGGCTACACCTTC. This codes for CASSIDSNGYTF.

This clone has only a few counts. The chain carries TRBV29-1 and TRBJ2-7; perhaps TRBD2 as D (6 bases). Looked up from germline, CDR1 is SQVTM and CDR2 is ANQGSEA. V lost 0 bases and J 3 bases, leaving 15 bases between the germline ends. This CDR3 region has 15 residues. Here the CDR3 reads CSVEDPGTGSYEQYF. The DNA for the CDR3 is TGCAGCGTTGAAGATCCGGGGACTGGAAGCTACGAGCAGTACTTC.

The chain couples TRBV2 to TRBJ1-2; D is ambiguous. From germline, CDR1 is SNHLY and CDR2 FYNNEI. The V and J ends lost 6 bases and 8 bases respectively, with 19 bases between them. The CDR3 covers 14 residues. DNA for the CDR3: TGTGCCAGCAGCGGGTTGAGAGGCTCGGGGGGCTACACCTTC. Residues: CASSGLRGSGGYTF.

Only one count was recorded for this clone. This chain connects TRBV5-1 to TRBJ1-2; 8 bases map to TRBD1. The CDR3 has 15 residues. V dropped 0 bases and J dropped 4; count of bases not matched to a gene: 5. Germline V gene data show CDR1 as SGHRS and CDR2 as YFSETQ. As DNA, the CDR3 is TGCGCCAGCAGCTTGGATTCAGGGGGCCTCTATGGCTACACCTTC. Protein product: CASSLDSGGLYGYTF.

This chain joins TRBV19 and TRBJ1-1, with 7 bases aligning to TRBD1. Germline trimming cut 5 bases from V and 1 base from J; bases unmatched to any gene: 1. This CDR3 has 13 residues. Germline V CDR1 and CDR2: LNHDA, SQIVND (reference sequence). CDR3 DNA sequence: TGTGCCAGTAGTCGACAGGGGAACACTGAAGCTTTCTTT. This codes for CASSRQGNTEAFF.

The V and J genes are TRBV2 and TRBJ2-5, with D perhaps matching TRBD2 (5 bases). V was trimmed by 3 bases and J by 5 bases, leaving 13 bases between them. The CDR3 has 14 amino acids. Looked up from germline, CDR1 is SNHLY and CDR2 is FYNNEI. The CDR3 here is CASSDRGQRETQYF. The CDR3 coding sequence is TGTGCCAGCAGTGACCGGGGTCAGCGGGAGACCCAGTACTTC.

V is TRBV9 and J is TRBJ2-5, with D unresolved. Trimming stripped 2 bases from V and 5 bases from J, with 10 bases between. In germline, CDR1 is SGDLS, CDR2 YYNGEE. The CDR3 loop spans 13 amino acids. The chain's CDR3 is CASSVNPGETQYF. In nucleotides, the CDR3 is TGTGCCAGCAGCGTCAATCCCGGGGAGACCCAGTACTTC.

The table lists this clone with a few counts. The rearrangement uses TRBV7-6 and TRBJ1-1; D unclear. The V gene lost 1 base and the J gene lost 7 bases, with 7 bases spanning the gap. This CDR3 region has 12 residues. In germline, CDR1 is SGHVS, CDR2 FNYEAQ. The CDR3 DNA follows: TGTGCCAGCAGCTTAGAGCCCGGTGAAGCTTTCTTT. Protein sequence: CASSLEPGEAFF.

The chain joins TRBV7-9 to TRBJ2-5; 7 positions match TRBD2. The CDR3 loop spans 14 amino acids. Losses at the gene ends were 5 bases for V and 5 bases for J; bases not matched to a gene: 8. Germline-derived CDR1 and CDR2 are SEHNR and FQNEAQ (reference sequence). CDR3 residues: CASSPTSSSETQYF. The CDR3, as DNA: TGTGCCAGCAGCCCGACTAGCTCGTCCGAGACCCAGTACTTC.

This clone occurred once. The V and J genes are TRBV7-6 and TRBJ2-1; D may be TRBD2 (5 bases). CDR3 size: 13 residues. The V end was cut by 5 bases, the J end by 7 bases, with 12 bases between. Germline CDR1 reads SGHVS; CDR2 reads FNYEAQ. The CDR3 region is CASSSRRGNEQFF. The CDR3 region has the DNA TGTGCCAGCAGCAGCCGACGAGGGAATGAGCAGTTCTTC.

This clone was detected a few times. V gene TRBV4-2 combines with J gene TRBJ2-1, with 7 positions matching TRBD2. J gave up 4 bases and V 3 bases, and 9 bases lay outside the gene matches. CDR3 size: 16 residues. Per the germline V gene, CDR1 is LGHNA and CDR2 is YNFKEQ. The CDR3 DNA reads TGTGCCAGCAGCCAGCCACCTAGCGGAGATTACAATGAGCAGTTCTTC. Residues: CASSQPPSGDYNEQFF.

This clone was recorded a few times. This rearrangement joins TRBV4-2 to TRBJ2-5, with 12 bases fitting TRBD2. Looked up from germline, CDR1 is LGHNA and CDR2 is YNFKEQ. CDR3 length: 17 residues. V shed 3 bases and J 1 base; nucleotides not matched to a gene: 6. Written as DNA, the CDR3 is TGTGCCAGCAGCCATCAACTAGCGGGGGGCCCCCAAGAGACCCAGTACTTC. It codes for CASSHQLAGGPQETQYF.

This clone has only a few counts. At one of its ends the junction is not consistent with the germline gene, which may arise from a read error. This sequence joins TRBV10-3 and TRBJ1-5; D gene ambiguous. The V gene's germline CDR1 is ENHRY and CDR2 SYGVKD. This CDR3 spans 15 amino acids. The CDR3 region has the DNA TGTGCCAGCAGTGGATGGAGAGGGTGGAATCAGCCCCAGCATTTT. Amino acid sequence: CASSGWRGWNQPQHF.

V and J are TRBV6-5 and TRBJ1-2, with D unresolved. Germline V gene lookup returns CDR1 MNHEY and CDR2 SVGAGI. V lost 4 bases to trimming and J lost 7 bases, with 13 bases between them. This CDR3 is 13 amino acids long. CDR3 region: CASSLGQVPGYTF. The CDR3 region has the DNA TGTGCCAGCAGTTTGGGTCAGGTCCCTGGCTACACCTTC.

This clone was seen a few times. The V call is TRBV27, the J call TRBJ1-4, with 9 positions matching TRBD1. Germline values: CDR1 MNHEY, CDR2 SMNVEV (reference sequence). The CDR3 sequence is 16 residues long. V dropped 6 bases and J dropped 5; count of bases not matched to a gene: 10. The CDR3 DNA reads TGTGCCAGCAGACCTAGCCGAGGGACAGGGAATGAAAAACTGTTTTTT. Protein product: CASRPSRGTGNEKLFF.

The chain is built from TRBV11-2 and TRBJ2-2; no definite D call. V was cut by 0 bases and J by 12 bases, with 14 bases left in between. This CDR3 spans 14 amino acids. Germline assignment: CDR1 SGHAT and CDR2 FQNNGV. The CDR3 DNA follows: TGTGCCAGCAGCTTAGATCGGGTACCCCAGCAGCTGTTTTTT. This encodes CASSLDRVPQQLFF.

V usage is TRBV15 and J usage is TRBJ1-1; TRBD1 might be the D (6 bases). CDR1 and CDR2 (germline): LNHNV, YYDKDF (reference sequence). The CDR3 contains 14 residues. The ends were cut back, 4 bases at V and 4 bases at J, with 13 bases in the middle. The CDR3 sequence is CATSTTGIVTEAFF. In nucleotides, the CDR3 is TGTGCCACCAGCACAACAGGGATTGTCACTGAAGCTTTCTTT.

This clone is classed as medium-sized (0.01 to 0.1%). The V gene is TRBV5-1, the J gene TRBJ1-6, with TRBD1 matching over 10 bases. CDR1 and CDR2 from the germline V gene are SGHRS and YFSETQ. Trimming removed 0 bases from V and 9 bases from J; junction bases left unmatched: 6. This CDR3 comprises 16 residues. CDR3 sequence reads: CASSLGDGDRGSPLHF. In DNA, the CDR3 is TGCGCCAGCAGCTTGGGGGACGGGGACAGGGGTTCACCCCTCCACTTT.

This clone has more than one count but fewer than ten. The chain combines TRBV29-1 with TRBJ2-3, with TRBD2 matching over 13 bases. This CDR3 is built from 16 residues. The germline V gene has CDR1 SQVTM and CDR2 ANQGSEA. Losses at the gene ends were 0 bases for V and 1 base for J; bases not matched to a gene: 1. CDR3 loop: CSVEEGTSGGTDTQYF. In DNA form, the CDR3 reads TGCAGCGTTGAAGAGGGGACTAGCGGGGGCACAGATACGCAGTATTTT.

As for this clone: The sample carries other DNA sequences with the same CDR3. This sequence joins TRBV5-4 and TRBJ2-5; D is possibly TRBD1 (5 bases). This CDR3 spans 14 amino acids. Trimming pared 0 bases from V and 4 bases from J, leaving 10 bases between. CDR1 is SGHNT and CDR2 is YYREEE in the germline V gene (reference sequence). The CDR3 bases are TGTGCCAGCAGCTTGGGTAGGGGTTTAGAGACCCAGTACTTC. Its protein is CASSLGRGLETQYF.

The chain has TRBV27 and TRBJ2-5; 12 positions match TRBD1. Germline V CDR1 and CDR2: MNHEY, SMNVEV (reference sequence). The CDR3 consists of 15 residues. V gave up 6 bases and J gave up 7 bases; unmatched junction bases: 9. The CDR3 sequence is CASRGGTGGKGTQYF. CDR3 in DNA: TGTGCCAGCAGAGGGGGGACAGGGGGCAAGGGGACCCAGTACTTC.